This TCR beta chain was captured in a study of control samples from healthy donors and cancer patients. The CDR3 consists of 13 residues. Germline V gives CDR1 PRHDT, CDR2 FYEKMQ (reference sequence). Trimming cost V 5 bases and J 8 bases, with 10 bases left between them. Clones were read by immunoSEQ multiplex PCR, and TCRdb kept only the in-frame ones, dropping some. The sample consists of over 85,000 clones, less than 90% of them appearing once. Sequenced: PBMCs. This clonotype was obtained from a woman aged 45-65 years with colorectal cancer. This chain links TRBV13 with TRBJ1-6; tentatively, D is TRBD1 (6 bases). The CDR3 nucleotides read TGTGCCAGCAGCGCCTCAGGGGATTCACCCCTCCACTTT. This codes for CASSASGDSPLHF. Complete variable domain (other parts from reference TRBV13 and TRBJ1-6): AAGVIQSPRHLIKEKRETATLKCYPIPRHDTVYWYQQGPGQDPQFLISFYEKMQSDKGSIPDRFSAQQFSDYHSELNMSSLELGDSALYFCASSASGDSPLHFGNGTRLTVT.